Each of the 25 T cell receptor beta chains below was sequenced from the same sample in a study of shared clonotypes between healthy human individuals. CD8 cells regarded as naive lacked CD45RO, were positively chosen for CCR7, and omitted terminally differentiated effector memory CD45RA+ cells. Using immunoSEQ multiplex PCR, the repertoire was profiled, and TCRdb retains in-frame clones only, with some absent. The table shows approximately 2,200,000 clones, with 85% to 95% occurring only once. The sequencing input was naive CD8+ T cells from PBMCs. All receptors come from a man between 18 and 29 years old in good health. Some clones in this sample may be carry-over from other donors' samples.

The genes are TRBV15 and TRBJ1-3; D not resolved. The CDR3 has 13 amino acids. Trimming removed 6 bases from V and 0 bases from J, with 6 bases in between. Germline lookup yields CDR1 LNHNV and CDR2 YYDKDF (reference sequence). This chain's CDR3 is CATSNDSGNTIYF. The CDR3 bases are TGTGCCACCAGTAACGACTCTGGAAACACCATATATTTT.

Details on this clone: Distinct nucleotide sequences in the sample also encode this CDR3. The chain has TRBV27 and TRBJ1-5, with D possibly being TRBD1 (5 bases). CDR3 length equals 13 residues. V lost 2 bases to trimming and J lost 5 bases, with 7 bases between them. Per germline, CDR1 MNHEY and CDR2 SMNVEV (reference sequence). In nucleotides, the CDR3 is TGTGCCAGCAGTTTAATGGGGGATCAGCCCCAGCATTTT. Protein: CASSLMGDQPQHF.

The gene calls are TRBV5-8 and TRBJ1-5; 8 bases line up with TRBD1. In germline, CDR1 is SGHTS, CDR2 YDEGEE. V shed 4 bases and J 2 bases; nucleotides not matched to a gene: 2. CDR3 length: 14 amino acids. This chain's CDR3 is CASSQGQGNQPQHF. CDR3 sequence (DNA): TGTGCCAGCAGCCAGGGACAGGGCAATCAGCCCCAGCATTTT.

The chain links TRBV28 to TRBJ2-5; TRBD1 aligns across 8 bases. The junction had 7 bases not matched to a gene; V was cut back by 4 bases and J by 3 bases. The CDR3 consists of 15 residues. Germline assignment: CDR1 MDHEN and CDR2 SYDVKM. In DNA form, the CDR3 reads TGTGCCAGCAGTTCCCTGTTGGACAGGGAAGAGACCCAGTACTTC. Translation: CASSSLLDREETQYF.

V gene TRBV6-5 combines with J gene TRBJ2-7, with D maybe TRBD1 (5 bases). The V end was cut by 0 bases, the J end by 2 bases, with 11 bases between. This CDR3 comprises 15 residues. Germline CDR1 and CDR2: MNHEY and SVGAGI. This CDR3 reads CASSYSAGNPYEQYF. The CDR3 bases are TGTGCCAGCAGTTACTCGGCAGGGAACCCCTACGAGCAGTACTTC.

This clone appeared once. V gene TRBV6-6 combines with J gene TRBJ1-4; D gene ambiguous. This CDR3 region has 14 residues. CDR1 and CDR2 (germline): MNHNY, SVGAGI (reference sequence). The V and J ends lost 7 bases and 0 bases respectively, with 9 bases between them. The CDR3 DNA follows: TGTGCCAGCACCCACAGAGCAACTAATGAAAAACTGTTTTTT. Its protein is CASTHRATNEKLFF.

V gene TRBV29-1 combines with J gene TRBJ2-1; D ambiguous. Germline CDR1 is SQVTM and CDR2 is ANQGSEA. V was clipped by 7 bases and J by 0 bases, with 7 bases between them. The CDR3 loop spans 12 amino acids. The CDR3: CSAYVSYNEQFF. The CDR3 DNA is TGCAGCGCCTACGTCTCCTACAATGAGCAGTTCTTC.

The chain joins TRBV6-1 to TRBJ1-5; D uncertain. The CDR3 has 15 residues. In germline, CDR1 is MNHNS, CDR2 SASEGT. The V end was cut by 7 bases, the J end by 0 bases, with 13 bases between. DNA of the CDR3: TGTGCCAGCACCCCAAGGGAGAATAGCAATCAGCCCCAGCATTTT. It translates to CASTPRENSNQPQHF.

The CDR3 DNA reads TGCAGCGTTGAAGGTTTATGGTTTGGCGGCAGGGGCCAGGCTAACTATGGCTACACCTTC. Its translation: CSVEGLWFGGRGQANYGYTF. The chain combines TRBV29-1 with TRBJ1-2; weak D call: TRBD1 (6 bases). Germline lookup yields CDR1 SQVTM and CDR2 ANQGSEA. Deletions cut 1 base from V and 0 bases from J, with 27 bases between. The length of the CDR3 is 20 residues. Based on the CDR3 plus reference TRBV29-1 and TRBJ1-2, the full variable domain is SAVISQKPSRDICQRGTSLTIQCQVDSQVTMMFWYRQQPGQSLTLIATANQGSEATYESGFVIDKFPISRPNLTFSTLTVSNMSPEDSSIYLCSVEGLWFGGRGQANYGYTFGSGTRLTVV.

V usage is TRBV30 and J usage is TRBJ2-1; 7 bases map to TRBD1. Germline V gene data show CDR1 as GTSNPN and CDR2 as SVGIG (reference sequence). V lost 4 bases to trimming and J lost 10 bases; unmatched junction nucleotides: 16. The CDR3 has 15 amino acids. The CDR3 is CAWKRQGGFWWEQFF. In nucleotides, the CDR3 is TGTGCCTGGAAAAGGCAAGGGGGCTTCTGGTGGGAGCAGTTCTTC.

The count of this clone is one. The V gene is TRBV10-2, the J gene TRBJ1-5, with no clear D. Trimming left V 0 bases short and J 3 bases short, with 12 bases between. CDR1 and CDR2 from the germline V gene are WSHSY and SAAADI. The CDR3 extends over 16 amino acids. CDR3 residues: CASSESGGRANQPQHF. The DNA of the CDR3 is TGCGCCAGCAGTGAGTCTGGAGGGAGAGCCAATCAGCCCCAGCATTTT.

The chain carries TRBV6-1 and TRBJ2-5; D remains unclear. The CDR3 contains 15 residues. Germline lookup yields CDR1 MNHNS and CDR2 SASEGT. Between the trimmed V and J ends, which lost 0 bases and 7 bases, there was a span of 15 bases. CDR3 nucleotide sequence: TGTGCCAGCAGTGAAGCCAACTGGTCCCCGGGGACCCAGTACTTC. This sequence encodes CASSEANWSPGTQYF.

CDR3 DNA: TGTGCCAGCTCACCACCCCCGGGGACCGGGGAGCTGTTTTTT. Translation gives CASSPPPGTGELFF. The rearrangement joins TRBV18 to TRBJ2-2, with D tentatively TRBD2 (5 bases). This CDR3 has 14 amino acids. Germline CDR1 KGHSH, CDR2 LQKENI. The V gene lost 0 bases and the J gene lost 5 bases, with 7 bases spanning the gap.

The chain couples TRBV4-1 to TRBJ2-5; 14 bases fit TRBD2. V lost 4 bases to trimming and J lost 5 bases; unmatched junction nucleotides: 12. The CDR3 totals 18 residues. The germline CDR1 and CDR2 sequences are MGHRA and YSYEKL. This CDR3 is CASSLEWGLAGVGETQYF. CDR3 nucleotide sequence: TGCGCCAGCAGCCTGGAATGGGGACTAGCGGGAGTGGGGGAGACCCAGTACTTC.

The CDR3 nucleotides are TGCGCCAGCAGCCCCACCGTGGGGAGTAGCAATGAGCAGTTCTTC. Protein: CASSPTVGSSNEQFF. The chain employs TRBV4-1 and TRBJ2-1; tentative D call: TRBD2 (5 bases). The CDR3 is 15 amino acids. CDR1 MGHRA and CDR2 YSYEKL come from the germline V gene. Trimming removed 4 bases from V and 6 bases from J, with 16 bases in between.

The genes are TRBV4-1 and TRBJ2-7, with a possible D match to TRBD2 (6 bases). Trimming took off 5 bases at V and 0 bases at J, with 11 bases between the two ends. Germline V gene data show CDR1 as MGHRA and CDR2 as YSYEKL. This CDR3 comprises 14 residues. The CDR3 protein is CASSRGGPSYEQYF. The CDR3 DNA reads TGCGCCAGCAGCAGGGGAGGCCCCTCCTACGAGCAGTACTTC.

This chain links TRBV7-7 with TRBJ2-3; perhaps TRBD1 as D (5 bases). Germline-derived CDR1 and CDR2 are SSHAT and FNYEAQ (reference sequence). The CDR3 contains 15 residues. The V gene lost 1 base and the J gene lost 3 bases, with 11 bases spanning the gap. The CDR3 spells CASSLVPGFTDTQYF. CDR3 nucleotide sequence: TGTGCCAGCAGCTTAGTCCCAGGGTTTACAGATACGCAGTATTTT.

The chain carries TRBV28 and TRBJ1-2; D is unclear. Trimming took 7 bases from V and 2 from J, leaving 11 bases between them. The CDR3 is 13 amino acids. Germline CDR1 MDHEN, CDR2 SYDVKM. The CDR3 nucleotides read TGTGCCAGCACCCGGACGGAGAACTATGGCTACACCTTC. Translation: CASTRTENYGYTF.

The chain links TRBV4-1 to TRBJ2-7, with 7 nucleotides matching TRBD1. The CDR3 consists of 16 residues. Germline CDR1 MGHRA, CDR2 YSYEKL. Trimming at V came to 0 bases and at J to 2 bases, leaving 7 bases not matched to a gene. Here the CDR3 DNA reads TGCGCCAGCAGCCAAGATAGGGGACAGTTAACCTACGAGCAGTACTTC. Translation gives CASSQDRGQLTYEQYF.

The chain recombines TRBV7-9 with TRBJ1-1; D is possibly TRBD1 (5 bases). CDR1 is SEHNR and CDR2 is FQNEAQ in the germline V gene (reference sequence). The ends were cut back, 5 bases at V and 1 base at J, with 14 bases in the middle. The CDR3 runs to 15 residues. CDR3 nucleotide sequence: TGTGCCAGCAGCCCCTCGGCCGGGGGGAACACTGAAGCTTTCTTT. This sequence encodes CASSPSAGGNTEAFF.

The CDR3 coding sequence is TGTGCCAGCAGTTTAGGTGCGGATGGAAAACTGTTTTTT. This encodes CASSLGADGKLFF. The chain employs TRBV27 and TRBJ1-4; D gene unclear. Per germline, CDR1 MNHEY and CDR2 SMNVEV (reference sequence). Trimming took 2 bases from V and 10 from J, leaving 11 bases between them. This CDR3 has 13 residues.

The rearrangement links TRBV5-1 to TRBJ2-7; 7 bases fit TRBD1. The CDR3 consists of 17 residues. J gave up 3 bases and V 4 bases, and 16 bases lay outside the gene matches. Germline CDR1 is SGHRS and CDR2 is YFSETQ. The CDR3 coding sequence is TGCGCCAGCAGCCGGGGACAGAAAACCCACCCCGGCTACGAGCAGTACTTC. Protein sequence: CASSRGQKTHPGYEQYF.

This chain joins TRBV19 and TRBJ2-7; the D gene is possibly TRBD2 (5 bases). The ends were cut back, 10 bases at V and 5 bases at J, with 24 bases in the middle. Germline lookup yields CDR1 LNHDA and CDR2 SQIVND (reference sequence). The CDR3 spans 15 residues. The CDR3 DNA is TGTGCCACCTCACCCGGGGTAGCAGCGGTCCACGAGCAGTACTTC. The encoded protein is CATSPGVAAVHEQYF.

The gene calls are TRBV14 and TRBJ2-7; 7 bases map to TRBD2. With 4 bases clipped from V and 1 base from J, the junction kept 7 bases outside the gene matches. Germline lookup yields CDR1 SGHDN and CDR2 FVKESK. The CDR3 has 15 amino acids. The CDR3 spells CASSPASGESYEQYF. In DNA form, the CDR3 reads TGTGCCAGCAGCCCCGCAAGCGGGGAGTCCTACGAGCAGTACTTC.

This sequence joins TRBV9 and TRBJ1-1; tentatively, D is TRBD1 (5 bases). The germline V gene encodes CDR1 SGDLS and CDR2 YYNGEE. Trimming took 4 bases from V and 8 from J, leaving 15 bases between them. The length of the CDR3 is 13 residues. CDR3 region: CASSLKRGGEAFF. In nucleotides, the CDR3 is TGTGCCAGCAGCCTAAAGAGGGGCGGGGAAGCTTTCTTT.